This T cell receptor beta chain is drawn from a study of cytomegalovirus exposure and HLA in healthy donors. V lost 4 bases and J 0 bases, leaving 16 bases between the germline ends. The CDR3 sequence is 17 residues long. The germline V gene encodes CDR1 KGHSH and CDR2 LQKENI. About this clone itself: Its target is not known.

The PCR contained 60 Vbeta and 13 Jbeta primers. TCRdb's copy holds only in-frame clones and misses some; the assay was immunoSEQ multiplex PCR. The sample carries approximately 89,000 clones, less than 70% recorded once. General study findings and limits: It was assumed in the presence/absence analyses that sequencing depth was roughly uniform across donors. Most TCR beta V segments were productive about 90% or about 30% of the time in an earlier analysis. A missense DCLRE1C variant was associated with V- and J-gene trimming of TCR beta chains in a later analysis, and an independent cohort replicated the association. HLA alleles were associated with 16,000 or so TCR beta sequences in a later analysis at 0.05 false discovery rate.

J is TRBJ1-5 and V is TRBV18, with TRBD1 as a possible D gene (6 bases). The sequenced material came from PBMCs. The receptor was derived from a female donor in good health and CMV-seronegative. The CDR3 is CASSQKGQTNSNQPQHF. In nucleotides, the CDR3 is TGTGCCAGCTCACAAAAAGGACAGACTAATAGCAATCAGCCCCAGCATTTT.